The 17 T cell receptor beta chains given below trace back to one sample, sequenced in a study of cytomegalovirus exposure and HLA in healthy donors. 13 Jbeta primers and 60 Vbeta primers were used for the PCR. Generated by immunoSEQ multiplex PCR, the TCRdb table keeps only in-frame clones and is missing some. This specimen shows 130,000 to 150,000 clones; the ten leading clones hold 0.9% to 1%. The sequenced sample consisted of PBMCs. The source of these receptors is a male donor in good health and CMV-seronegative.

The chain employs TRBV25-1 and TRBJ2-5; 12 bases line up with TRBD1. Germline values: CDR1 MGHDK, CDR2 SYGVNS. The CDR3 sequence is 15 residues long. V trimming: 5 bases; J trimming: 6 bases; junction bases outside the gene matches: 7. CDR3 region: CASSPGQGAEQTQYF. The CDR3, as DNA: TGTGCCAGCAGTCCGGGACAGGGGGCAGAACAGACCCAGTACTTC.

This rearrangement joins TRBV15 to TRBJ1-1; 10 positions agree with TRBD1. V gave up 3 bases and J gave up 1 base; unmatched junction bases: 2. Per the germline V gene, CDR1 is LNHNV and CDR2 is YYDKDF (reference sequence). This CDR3 contains 15 residues. CDR3 DNA sequence: TGTGCCACCAGCAGGGACAGGGGGACGAACACTGAAGCTTTCTTT. The encoded protein is CATSRDRGTNTEAFF.

V and J are TRBV30 and TRBJ1-5; 8 positions match TRBD1. The CDR3 is made up of 13 amino acids. Germline V gives CDR1 GTSNPN, CDR2 SVGIG (reference sequence). The trim removed 5 bases at V and 6 bases at J, leaving 6 bases unmatched. CDR3 loop: CAWAGQGVQPQHF. CDR3 in DNA: TGTGCCTGGGCCGGACAGGGCGTTCAGCCCCAGCATTTT. The full variable domain, its missing parts supplied by reference TRBV30 and TRBJ1-5, is SQTIHQWPATLVQPVGSPLSLECTVEGTSNPNLYWYRQAAGRGLQLLFYSVGIGQISSEVPQNLSASRPQDRQFILSSKKLLLSDSGFYLCAWAGQGVQPQHFGDGTRLSIL.

The chain joins TRBV5-6 to TRBJ2-7, with D unclear. CDR3 length: 12 amino acids. Germline CDR1 is SGHDT and CDR2 is YYEEEE. V shed 4 bases and J shed 2 bases, with 7 bases lying between them. CDR3 loop: CASSLTPYEQYF. In nucleotides, the CDR3 is TGTGCCAGCAGCCTAACCCCCTACGAGCAGTACTTC.

The genes are TRBV6-5 and TRBJ1-2; D not certain. Trimming shortened V by 6 bases and J by 8 bases, and 19 bases separated the two germline ends. The CDR3 spans 14 residues. Germline CDR1 and CDR2: MNHEY and SVGAGI. The CDR3 loop is CASSLGEGGKGYTF. CDR3 coding DNA: TGTGCCAGCAGCCTAGGTGAGGGAGGAAAGGGCTACACCTTC.

The chain recombines TRBV27 with TRBJ2-3, with D possibly matching TRBD2 (5 bases). With 7 bases removed from V and 8 bases from J, the gap between germline ends came to 13 bases. Germline CDR1 and CDR2: MNHEY and SMNVEV (reference sequence). The length of the CDR3 is 12 residues. This CDR3 is CASTSSRGTQYF. The CDR3 DNA reads as TGTGCCAGCACTTCGTCTCGGGGTACGCAGTATTTT.

J is TRBJ2-2 and V is TRBV13; D is perhaps TRBD2 (7 bases). The CDR3 is 16 residues long. V gave up 3 bases and J gave up 6 bases, with 17 bases separating them. In germline, CDR1 is PRHDT, CDR2 FYEKMQ (reference sequence). The CDR3 DNA reads TGTGCCAGCAGCTTTGGACAGTCTGGGGGGGCCGGGGAGCTGTTTTTT. Amino acids: CASSFGQSGGAGELFF.

The V gene is TRBV4-3, the J gene TRBJ1-5, with D perhaps TRBD1 (5 bases). V dropped 0 bases and J dropped 4 bases, with 10 bases sitting between them. Germline V gives CDR1 LGHNA, CDR2 YSLEER. This CDR3 is 15 amino acids long. CDR3: CASSQDGAANQPQHF. The CDR3 DNA reads TGCGCCAGCAGCCAAGATGGGGCGGCAAATCAGCCCCAGCATTTT.

This chain links TRBV27 with TRBJ2-6, with D maybe TRBD2 (5 bases). Trimming took off 5 bases at V and 2 bases at J, with 19 bases between the two ends. Per germline, CDR1 MNHEY and CDR2 SMNVEV (reference sequence). The CDR3 is 18 amino acids. CDR3 loop: CASSISRGILPGANVLTF. In DNA, the CDR3 is TGTGCCAGCAGTATAAGCCGGGGAATTCTCCCTGGGGCCAACGTCCTGACTTTC.

J is TRBJ1-2 and V is TRBV27; no clear D. V was clipped by 2 bases and J by 4 bases, with 8 bases between them. The germline V gene encodes CDR1 MNHEY and CDR2 SMNVEV (reference sequence). The CDR3 contains 13 residues. This chain's CDR3 is CASSLGQAYGYTF. CDR3 in DNA: TGTGCCAGCAGTTTAGGTCAGGCCTATGGCTACACCTTC.

The rearrangement uses TRBV27 and TRBJ2-3; D unclear. From germline, CDR1 is MNHEY and CDR2 SMNVEV (reference sequence). The CDR3 loop spans 15 amino acids. V was trimmed by 6 bases and J by 3 bases, leaving 16 bases between them. The CDR3 bases are TGTGCCAGCAGGACGTTAAGACACGGAACAGATACGCAGTATTTT. Translating gives CASRTLRHGTDTQYF.

V gene TRBV7-9 combines with J gene TRBJ2-7, with TRBD2 as a possible D gene (6 bases). Germline V lookup: CDR1 SEHNR, CDR2 FQNEAQ (reference sequence). V was cut by 5 bases and J by 2 bases, with 10 bases left in between. CDR3 length: 13 residues. The CDR3: CASSPGEAYEQYF. The CDR3 nucleotides read TGTGCCAGCAGCCCCGGGGAGGCCTACGAGCAGTACTTC.

The V gene is TRBV15, the J gene TRBJ2-1; 10 bases line up with TRBD2. Per germline, CDR1 LNHNV and CDR2 YYDKDF (reference sequence). CDR3 size: 17 residues. V lost 8 bases to trimming and J lost 0 bases; unmatched junction nucleotides: 10. This chain's CDR3 is CATSGTSAQSSYNEQFF. The CDR3 DNA is TGTGCCACCTCCGGGACTAGCGCCCAGAGCTCCTACAATGAGCAGTTCTTC.

The rearrangement links TRBV4-1 to TRBJ2-2; the match to TRBD2 covers 11 bases. The V gene's germline CDR1 is MGHRA and CDR2 YSYEKL. Trimming took 0 bases from V and 4 from J; bases not matched to a gene: 7. This CDR3 comprises 18 residues. Here the CDR3 reads CASSQDEASGRTTGELFF. The CDR3 DNA sequence: TGCGCCAGCAGCCAAGATGAGGCTAGCGGGAGGACCACCGGGGAGCTGTTTTTT.

The chain couples TRBV6-1 to TRBJ2-7; D is undetermined. Germline lookup yields CDR1 MNHNS and CDR2 SASEGT. V lost 3 bases and J 0 bases, leaving 9 bases between the germline ends. The CDR3 extends over 14 amino acids. The DNA of the CDR3 is TGTGCCAGCAGTGACAGTTCTCTCTCCTACGAGCAGTACTTC. This sequence encodes CASSDSSLSYEQYF.

This sequence joins TRBV18 and TRBJ2-1; TRBD2 agrees at 16 bases. This CDR3 is built from 20 residues. With V trimmed by 1 base and J by 0 bases, 6 bases remained unmatched. In germline, CDR1 is KGHSH, CDR2 LQKENI. This CDR3 reads CASSPLPGLAGGLSYNEQFF. In DNA form, the CDR3 reads TGTGCCAGCTCACCACTGCCGGGACTAGCGGGGGGGCTCTCCTACAATGAGCAGTTCTTC.

The J gene is TRBJ2-7, the V gene TRBV9, with D tentatively TRBD1 (6 bases). The V and J ends lost 0 bases and 5 bases respectively, with 18 bases between them. The V gene's germline CDR1 is SGDLS and CDR2 YYNGEE. The CDR3 runs 16 residues. The CDR3 region has the DNA TGTGCCAGCAGCGTAGCCAACGGACAGTGGCCTGACGAGCAGTACTTC. It is translated as CASSVANGQWPDEQYF.